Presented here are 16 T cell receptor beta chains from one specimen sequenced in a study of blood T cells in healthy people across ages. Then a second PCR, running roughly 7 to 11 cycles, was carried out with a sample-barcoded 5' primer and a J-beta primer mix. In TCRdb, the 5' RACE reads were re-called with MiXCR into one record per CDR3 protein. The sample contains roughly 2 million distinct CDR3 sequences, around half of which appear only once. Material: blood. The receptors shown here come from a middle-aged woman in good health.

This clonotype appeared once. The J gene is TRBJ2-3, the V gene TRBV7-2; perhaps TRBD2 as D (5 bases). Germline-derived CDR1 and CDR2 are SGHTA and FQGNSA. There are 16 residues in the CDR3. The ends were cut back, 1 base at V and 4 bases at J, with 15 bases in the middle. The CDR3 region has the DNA TGTGCCAGCAGCTTAGATCCGGCTAGCCCCGCAGATACGCAGTATTTT. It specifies CASSLDPASPADTQYF.

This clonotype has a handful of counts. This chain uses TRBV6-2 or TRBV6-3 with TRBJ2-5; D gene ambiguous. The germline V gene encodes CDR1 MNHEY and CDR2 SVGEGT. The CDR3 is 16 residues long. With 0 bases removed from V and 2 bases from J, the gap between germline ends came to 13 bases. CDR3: CASSYSMATAQETQYF. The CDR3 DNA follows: TGTGCCAGCAGTTACTCGATGGCTACAGCTCAAGAGACCCAGTACTTC.

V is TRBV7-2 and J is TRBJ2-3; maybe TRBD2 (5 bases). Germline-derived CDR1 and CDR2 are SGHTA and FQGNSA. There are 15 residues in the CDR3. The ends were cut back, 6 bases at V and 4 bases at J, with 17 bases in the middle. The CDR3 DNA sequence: TGTGCCAGCAGGCCACTGAGAGGGATCGCAGATACGCAGTATTTT. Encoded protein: CASRPLRGIADTQYF.

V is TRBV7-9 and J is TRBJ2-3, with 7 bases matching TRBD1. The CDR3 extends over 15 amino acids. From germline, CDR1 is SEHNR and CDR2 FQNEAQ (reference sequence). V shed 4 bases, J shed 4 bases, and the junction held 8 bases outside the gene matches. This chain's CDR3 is CASSSVATGSDTQYF. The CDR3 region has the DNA TGTGCCAGCAGCTCAGTTGCGACAGGGTCAGATACGCAGTATTTT.

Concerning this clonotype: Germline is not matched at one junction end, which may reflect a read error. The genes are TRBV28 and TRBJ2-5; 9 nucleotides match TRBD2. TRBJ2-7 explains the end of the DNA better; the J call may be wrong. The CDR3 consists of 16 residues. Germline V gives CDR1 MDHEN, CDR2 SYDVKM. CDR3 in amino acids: CASSPGTSYLSHEQYF. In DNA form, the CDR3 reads TGTGCCAGCAGCCCTGGGACTAGCTACCTCTCCCACGAGCAGTACTTC.

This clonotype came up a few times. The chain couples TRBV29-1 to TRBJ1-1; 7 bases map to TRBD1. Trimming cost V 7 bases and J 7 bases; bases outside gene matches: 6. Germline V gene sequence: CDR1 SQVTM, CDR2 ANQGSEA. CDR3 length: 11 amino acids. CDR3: CSGSTGIEAFF. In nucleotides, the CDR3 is TGCAGCGGTTCGACAGGGATTGAAGCTTTCTTT.

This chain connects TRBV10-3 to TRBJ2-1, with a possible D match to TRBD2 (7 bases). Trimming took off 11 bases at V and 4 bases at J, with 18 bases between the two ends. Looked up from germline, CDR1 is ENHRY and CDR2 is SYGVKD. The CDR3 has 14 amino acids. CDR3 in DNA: TGTGCCCTCGGGCGGGGGCAGGGATACAATGAGCAGTTCTTC. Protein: CALGRGQGYNEQFF.

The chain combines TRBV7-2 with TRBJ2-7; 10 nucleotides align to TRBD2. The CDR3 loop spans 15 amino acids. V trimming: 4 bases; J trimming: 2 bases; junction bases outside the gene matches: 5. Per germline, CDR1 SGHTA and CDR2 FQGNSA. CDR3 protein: CASSYLAGEPYEQYF. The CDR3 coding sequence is TGTGCCAGCAGCTACCTAGCGGGGGAACCCTACGAGCAGTACTTC. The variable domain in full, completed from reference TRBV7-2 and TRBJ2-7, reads GAGVSQSPSNKVTEKGKDVELRCDPISGHTALYWYRQSLGQGLEFLIYFQGNSAPDKSGLPSDRFSAERTGGSVSTLTIQRTQQEDSAVYLCASSYLAGEPYEQYFGPGTRLTVT.

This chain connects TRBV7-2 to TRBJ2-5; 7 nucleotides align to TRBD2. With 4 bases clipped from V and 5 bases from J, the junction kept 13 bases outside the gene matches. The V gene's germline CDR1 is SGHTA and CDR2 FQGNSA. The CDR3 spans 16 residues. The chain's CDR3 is CASSSPRGRASETQYF. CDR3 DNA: TGTGCCAGCAGCTCCCCCCGTGGGAGGGCTAGTGAGACCCAGTACTTC.

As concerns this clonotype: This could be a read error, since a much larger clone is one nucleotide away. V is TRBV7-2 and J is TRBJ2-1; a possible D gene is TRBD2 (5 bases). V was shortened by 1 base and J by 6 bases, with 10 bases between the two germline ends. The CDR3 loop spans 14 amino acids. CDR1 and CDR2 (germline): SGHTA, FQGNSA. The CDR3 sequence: CASSLEPSSNEQFF. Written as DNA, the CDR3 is TGTGCCAGCAGCTTAGAGCCTAGCTCCAATGAGCAGTTCTTC. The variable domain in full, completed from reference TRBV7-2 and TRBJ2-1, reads GAGVSQSPSNKVTEKGKDVELRCDPISGHTALYWYRQSLGQGLEFLIYFQGNSAPDKSGLPSDRFSAERTGGSVSTLTIQRTQQEDSAVYLCASSLEPSSNEQFFGPGTRLTVL.

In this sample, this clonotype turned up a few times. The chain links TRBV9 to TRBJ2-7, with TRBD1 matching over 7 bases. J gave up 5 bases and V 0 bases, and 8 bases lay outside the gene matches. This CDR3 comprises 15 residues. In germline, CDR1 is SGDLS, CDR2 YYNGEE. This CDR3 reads CASSVAPGGIDEQYF. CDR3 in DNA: TGTGCCAGCAGCGTAGCCCCAGGGGGTATCGACGAGCAGTACTTC.

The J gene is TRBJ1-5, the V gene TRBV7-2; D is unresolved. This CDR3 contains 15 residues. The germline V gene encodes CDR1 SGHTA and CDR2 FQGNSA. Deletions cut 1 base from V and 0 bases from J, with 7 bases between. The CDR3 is CASSLGVISNQPQHF. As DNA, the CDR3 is TGTGCCAGCAGCTTAGGGGTTATTAGCAATCAGCCCCAGCATTTT. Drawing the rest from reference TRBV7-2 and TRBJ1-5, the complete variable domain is GAGVSQSPSNKVTEKGKDVELRCDPISGHTALYWYRQSLGQGLEFLIYFQGNSAPDKSGLPSDRFSAERTGGSVSTLTIQRTQQEDSAVYLCASSLGVISNQPQHFGDGTRLSIL.

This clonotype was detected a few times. CDR3 sequence (DNA): TGTGCCAGCAGCAACGGACTAGTAGGCGAGCAGTACTTC. It yields the protein CASSNGLVGEQYF. The chain joins TRBV27 to TRBJ2-7; 7 bases agree with TRBD2. The V gene's germline CDR1 is MNHEY and CDR2 SMNVEV (reference sequence). The CDR3 has 13 amino acids. The ends lost 6 bases at V and 6 bases at J; junction bases unmatched: 8.

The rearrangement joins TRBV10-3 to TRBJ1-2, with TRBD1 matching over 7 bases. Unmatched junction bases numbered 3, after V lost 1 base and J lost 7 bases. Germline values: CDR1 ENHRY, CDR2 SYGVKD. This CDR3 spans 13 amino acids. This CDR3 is CAISELDRSGYTF. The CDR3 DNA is TGTGCCATCAGTGAGTTGGACAGGAGTGGCTACACCTTC.

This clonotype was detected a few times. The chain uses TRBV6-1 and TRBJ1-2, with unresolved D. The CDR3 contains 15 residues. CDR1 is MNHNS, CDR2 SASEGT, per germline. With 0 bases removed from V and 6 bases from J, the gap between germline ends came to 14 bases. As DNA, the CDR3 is TGTGCCAGCAGTGAAGCGCAGAGGAGGGCGGATGGCTACACCTTC. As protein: CASSEAQRRADGYTF.

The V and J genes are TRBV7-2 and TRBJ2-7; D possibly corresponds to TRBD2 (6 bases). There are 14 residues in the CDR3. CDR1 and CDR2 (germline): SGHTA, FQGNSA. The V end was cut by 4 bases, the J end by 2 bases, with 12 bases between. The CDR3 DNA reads TGTGCCAGCAGCTCGCAACCGGGGGCCTACGAGCAGTACTTC. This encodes CASSSQPGAYEQYF.